What follows are 20 T cell receptor beta chains derived from one specimen sequenced in a study of blood T cells in healthy people across ages. The use of a sample-barcoded 5' primer and a J-beta primer mix characterized a second PCR of roughly 6 to 11 cycles. TCRdb itself ran the 5' RACE reads through MiXCR, one entry per CDR3 protein. Of under 850,000 distinct CDR3 sequences in the sample, about 34% were seen once. Sequencing input: blood. These receptor sequences come from a man younger than 30 in good health.

V is TRBV6-2 or TRBV6-3 and J is TRBJ2-3, with TRBD2 as a possible D gene (6 bases). Trimming stripped 5 bases from V and 4 bases from J, with 13 bases between. There are 14 residues in the CDR3. Germline assignment: CDR1 MNHEY and CDR2 SVGEGT. The CDR3 region is CASSPAGPADTQYF. CDR3 DNA sequence: TGTGCCAGCAGTCCCGCGGGACCGGCAGATACGCAGTATTTT.

This chain uses TRBV30 with TRBJ1-2; TRBD1 aligns across 10 bases. The CDR3 runs 15 residues. Germline V gene lookup returns CDR1 GTSNPN and CDR2 SVGIG (reference sequence). With 2 bases clipped from V and 6 bases from J, the junction kept 9 bases outside the gene matches. The CDR3 region has the DNA TGTGCCTGGAGTCCCCGGGACAGGGGAGCCCATGGCTACACCTTC. This codes for CAWSPRDRGAHGYTF.

This clonotype was seen repeatedly, ten times or more. The chain combines TRBV12-3 or TRBV12-4 with TRBJ2-3; 10 nucleotides line up with TRBD2. With V trimmed by 5 bases and J by 1 base, 6 bases remained unmatched. The CDR3 totals 16 residues. CDR3 loop: CASSPGTSEGTDTQYF. The CDR3 region has the DNA TGTGCCAGCAGTCCCGGGACTAGCGAGGGCACAGATACGCAGTATTTT.

This CDR3 is CASSGDAQETQYF. The CDR3 bases are TGTGCCAGCAGCGGAGACGCCCAAGAGACCCAGTACTTC. The genes are TRBV7-9 and TRBJ2-5; no firm D call. The CDR3 covers 13 residues. CDR1 and CDR2 from the germline V gene are SEHNR and FQNEAQ (reference sequence). Between the trimmed V and J ends, which lost 5 bases and 1 base, there was a span of 8 bases. The variable domain in full, with the rest retrieved from reference TRBV7-9 and TRBJ2-5, is DTGVSQNPRHKITKRGQNVTFRCDPISEHNRLYWYRQTLGQGPEFLTYFQNEAQLEKSRLLSDRFSAERPKGSFSTLEIQRTEQGDSAMYLCASSGDAQETQYFGPGTRLLVL.

The chain employs TRBV4-1 and TRBJ2-1, with 8 positions matching TRBD2. This CDR3 comprises 17 residues. In germline, CDR1 is MGHRA, CDR2 YSYEKL. Trimming cost V 0 bases and J 8 bases; bases outside gene matches: 12. The CDR3 nucleotides are TGCGCCAGCAGCCAAGAGTATACAAGCGGGAGAAGGGATGAGCAGTTCTTC. Residues: CASSQEYTSGRRDEQFF.

Regarding this clonotype: Just one base apart from a much larger clone, this may be a read error. The rearrangement uses TRBV2 and TRBJ2-5; a possible D gene is TRBD2 (6 bases). This CDR3 has 16 amino acids. Trimming removed 8 bases from V and 11 bases from J, with 30 bases in between. Per the germline V gene, CDR1 is SNHLY and CDR2 is FYNNEI. The CDR3 nucleotides read TGTGCCAGCGATTCCCCGGGGAGGAGGCCCGTCAATGAGCAGTACTTC. Translated: CASDSPGRRPVNEQYF.

V gene TRBV4-1 combines with J gene TRBJ1-1; D is ambiguous. Trimming left V 4 bases short and J 2 bases short, with 14 bases between. The CDR3 length is 15 residues. Germline CDR1 is MGHRA and CDR2 is YSYEKL. This chain's CDR3 is CASSPNPTANTEAFF. The CDR3 DNA is TGCGCCAGCAGCCCGAATCCGACGGCAAACACTGAAGCTTTCTTT.

CDR3 DNA sequence: TGCGCCAGCAGCCCGGACAGGGGGCTCGACGAGCAGTACTTC. This encodes CASSPDRGLDEQYF. V usage is TRBV5-1 and J usage is TRBJ2-7; 11 nucleotides agree with TRBD1. CDR1 is SGHRS, CDR2 YFSETQ, per germline. The CDR3 consists of 14 residues. The V gene end was trimmed by 4 bases and the J gene end by 5 bases; junction bases not matched to a gene: 5. Full variable domain (missing parts from reference TRBV5-1 and TRBJ2-7): KAGVTQTPRYLIKTRGQQVTLSCSPISGHRSVSWYQQTPGQGLQFLFEYFSETQRNKGNFPGRFSGRQFSNSRSEMNVSTLELGDSALYLCASSPDRGLDEQYFGPGTRLTVT.

As regards this clonotype: This likely comes from a read error, as the CDR3 has no conserved phenylalanine or tryptophan at its end. The V gene is TRBV9, the J gene TRBJ2-3; D unresolved. This CDR3 comprises 13 residues. Trimming shortened V by 1 base and J by 1 base, and 4 bases separated the two germline ends. CDR1 SGDLS and CDR2 YYNGEE come from the germline V gene. The DNA of the CDR3 is TGTGCCAGCAGCGTAAGAGGCACAGATACGCAGTATTCT. Translated: CASSVRGTDTQYS.

The CDR3 sequence: CASSTSPGQSYNEQYF. Written as DNA, the CDR3 is TGTGCCAGCAGCACATCACCGGGACAGTCATACAATGAGCAGTACTTC. The chain combines TRBV7-2 with TRBJ2-1; 7 nucleotides match TRBD1. Near its end, the DNA agrees better with TRBJ2-7, so the J call may be wrong. This CDR3 comprises 16 residues. Per the germline V gene, CDR1 is SGHTA and CDR2 is FQGNSA.

At least ten counts were recorded for this clonotype. The V gene is TRBV20-1, the J gene TRBJ2-7; possible D gene TRBD1, 6 bases. The V end was cut by 2 bases, the J end by 3 bases, with 14 bases between. The V gene's germline CDR1 is DFQATT and CDR2 SNEGSKA (reference sequence). This CDR3 contains 14 residues. For the CDR3, the DNA is TGCAGTGCTAGACCACAGGGATCCGACTACGAGCAGTACTTC. The encoded protein is CSARPQGSDYEQYF.

This chain joins TRBV5-1 and TRBJ1-1; 10 nucleotides agree with TRBD1. Losses at the gene ends were 0 bases for V and 11 bases for J; bases not matched to a gene: 7. This CDR3 comprises 14 residues. Germline assignment: CDR1 SGHRS and CDR2 YFSETQ. The CDR3 DNA sequence: TGCGCCAGCAGCTTGGAGGGGACAGGGGCCACCGCTTTCTTT. Protein product: CASSLEGTGATAFF.

V and J are TRBV11-2 and TRBJ1-1; no definite D call. Germline V lookup: CDR1 SGHAT, CDR2 FQNNGV. This CDR3 has 15 residues. The V gene lost 4 bases and the J gene lost 1 base, with 13 bases spanning the gap. The CDR3 loop reads CASSSYPHKNTEAFF. The CDR3 region has the DNA TGTGCCAGCAGCTCATACCCCCATAAGAACACTGAAGCTTTCTTT. Together with reference TRBV11-2 and TRBJ1-1, the CDR3 gives the full variable domain: EAGVAQSPRYKIIEKRQSVAFWCNPISGHATLYWYQQILGQGPKLLIQFQNNGVVDDSQLPKDRFSAERLKGVDSTLKIQPAKLEDSAVYLCASSSYPHKNTEAFFGQGTRLTVV.

In this sample, this clonotype turned up a few times. The chain joins TRBV11-2 to TRBJ2-7; D may be TRBD1 or TRBD2 (5 bases each). Germline lookup yields CDR1 SGHAT and CDR2 FQNNGV. Trimming removed 1 base from V and 2 bases from J, with 6 bases in between. The CDR3 contains 13 residues. CDR3 sequence reads: CASSLGDPYEQYF. Written as DNA, the CDR3 is TGTGCCAGCAGCTTAGGGGACCCCTACGAGCAGTACTTC.

This clonotype was observed a handful of times. This chain joins TRBV28 and TRBJ1-1, with 8 bases fitting TRBD1. J gave up 9 bases and V 4 bases, and 10 bases lay outside the gene matches. In germline, CDR1 is MDHEN, CDR2 SYDVKM. The CDR3 is made up of 14 amino acids. The CDR3 region is CASSSGQGEEKAFF. Written as DNA, the CDR3 is TGTGCCAGCAGTTCCGGACAGGGCGAGGAAAAAGCTTTCTTT.

This clonotype was seen a few times. V and J are TRBV3-1 and TRBJ1-2; D perhaps matches TRBD1 (5 bases). Trimming took off 4 bases at V and 6 bases at J, with 9 bases between the two ends. The V gene's germline CDR1 is LGHDT and CDR2 YNNKEL (reference sequence). The CDR3 has 12 amino acids. CDR3 nucleotide sequence: TGTGCCAGCAGCCCAGGGAAACATGGCTACACCTTC. It is translated as CASSPGKHGYTF.

The chain joins TRBV10-3 to TRBJ2-3, with 10 positions matching TRBD1. CDR3 length: 14 amino acids. The germline CDR1 and CDR2 sequences are ENHRY and SYGVKD. V was clipped by 6 bases and J by 6 bases; unmatched bases: 6. In nucleotides, the CDR3 is TGTGCCATCAGGACCGGGACAGGGGTGGATACGCAGTATTTT. This codes for CAIRTGTGVDTQYF.

The genes are TRBV29-1 and TRBJ2-1; D assignment may be TRBD1 or TRBD2 (5 bases each). Per germline, CDR1 SQVTM and CDR2 ANQGSEA. V dropped 0 bases and J dropped 3 bases, with 18 bases sitting between them. This CDR3 contains 17 residues. The CDR3 is CSVEDAGLGTDYNEQFF. CDR3 nucleotide sequence: TGCAGCGTTGAAGATGCCGGGCTGGGGACGGACTACAATGAGCAGTTCTTC.

This clonotype occurred a few times. V gene TRBV20-1 combines with J gene TRBJ2-2; D unclear. V was cut by 4 bases and J by 6 bases, with 18 bases left in between. This CDR3 has 15 residues. Germline-derived CDR1 and CDR2 are DFQATT and SNEGSKA (reference sequence). CDR3 sequence: CSAIGGSQPAGELFF. Written as DNA, the CDR3 is TGCAGTGCTATTGGTGGCAGCCAACCGGCCGGGGAGCTGTTTTTT.

V is TRBV27 and J is TRBJ2-1; D call uncertain. The germline gives CDR1 MNHEY, CDR2 SMNVEV (reference sequence). This CDR3 comprises 13 residues. Trimming shortened V by 0 bases and J by 9 bases, and 9 bases separated the two germline ends. In nucleotides, the CDR3 is TGTGCCAGCAGTTTATCACCTTGGGGTGAGCAGTTCTTC. Translated, it gives CASSLSPWGEQFF.